This T cell receptor (beta chain) was recovered during a study of naive CD8 T cells in extremely preterm neonates. Study observations and caveats: Preterm infants showed shorter CDR3s, fewer N additions and less trimming than older groups.

The repertoire was sequenced with immunoSEQ multiplex PCR; TCRdb's copy has only in-frame clones and lacks some. The profile shows approximately 6,500 clones, about 97% of them singletons. In the case of this clone: Antigen unknown.

This TCR derives from a human donor in good health. Sequencing was performed on naive CD8+ T cells from blood.

The CDR3 region has the DNA TGTGCCAGCAGCGTAGAGGGGTGGAACAATGAGCAGTTCTTC. Protein sequence: CASSVEGWNNEQFF. The rearrangement joins TRBV9 to TRBJ2-1; D is possibly TRBD1 (5 bases). V was clipped by 0 bases and J by 5 bases, with 9 bases between them. The CDR3 has 14 amino acids. Germline CDR1 is SGDLS and CDR2 is YYNGEE.